One and the same sample provided the 11 T cell receptor beta chains below, sequenced in a study of T cell changes during pregnancy in multiple sclerosis. Data came from immunoSEQ multiplex PCR; TCRdb stores just in-frame clones and leaves some out. This sample has more than 50,000 clones, with nearly 90% found just once. The source was peripheral blood, collected in the first trimester of pregnancy. These receptors were obtained from a female donor with multiple sclerosis, enrolled in a pregnancy study.

This sequence joins TRBV29-1 and TRBJ1-1; 7 bases fit TRBD1. Germline CDR1 reads SQVTM; CDR2 reads ANQGSEA. The trim removed 6 bases at V and 6 bases at J, leaving 10 bases unmatched. CDR3 length: 13 amino acids. The CDR3 region is CSVARQGSAEAFF. The CDR3 region has the DNA TGCAGCGTGGCCCGACAGGGCTCTGCTGAAGCTTTCTTT.

The genes are TRBV5-6 and TRBJ2-3, with 7 positions matching TRBD1. The CDR3 length is 16 residues. Trimming at V came to 3 bases and at J to 1 base, leaving 8 bases not matched to a gene. The germline V gene has CDR1 SGHDT and CDR2 YYEEEE. The CDR3, as DNA: TGTGCCAGCAGCTATGAGGGGGCTATTCGCACAGATACGCAGTATTTT. It encodes CASSYEGAIRTDTQYF.

The V and J genes are TRBV7-7 and TRBJ2-7; 7 positions match TRBD1. The V and J ends lost 1 base and 5 bases, in that order; junction bases with no gene match: 2. There are 13 residues in the CDR3. CDR1 is SSHAT and CDR2 is FNYEAQ in the germline V gene (reference sequence). CDR3 region: CASSLEGQDEQYF. DNA for the CDR3: TGTGCCAGCAGCTTAGAAGGACAGGACGAGCAGTACTTC.

This sequence joins TRBV7-9 and TRBJ2-5, with 8 bases matching TRBD1. Germline assignment: CDR1 SEHNR and CDR2 FQNEAQ (reference sequence). This CDR3 contains 15 residues. The V segment lost 5 bases and the J segment 2 bases; nucleotides outside the gene matches: 7. As DNA, the CDR3 is TGTGCCAGCAGCCACGACAGGGGAAGTCAAGAGACCCAGTACTTC. It yields the protein CASSHDRGSQETQYF.

This clone appeared once. The rearrangement links TRBV6-5 to TRBJ2-7; TRBD1 matches 9 bases. Germline V gene data show CDR1 as MNHEY and CDR2 as SVGAGI. CDR3 size: 16 residues. V lost 0 bases and J lost 3; bases outside the gene matches: 6. The CDR3 nucleotides are TGTGCCAGCAGTTACTCCCCTACGGACAGGGGCTACGAGCAGTACTTC. Translated: CASSYSPTDRGYEQYF.

This clone was recorded once. This chain uses TRBV27 with TRBJ1-4, with no clear D. Trimming shortened V by 0 bases and J by 9 bases, and 11 bases separated the two germline ends. The germline V gene encodes CDR1 MNHEY and CDR2 SMNVEV (reference sequence). The CDR3 length is 14 residues. The CDR3 spells CASSLSPEGKKLFF. CDR3 nucleotides: TGTGCCAGCAGTTTATCCCCGGAGGGAAAAAAACTGTTTTTT. The entire variable domain, with the rest obtained from reference TRBV27 and TRBJ1-4, is as follows: EAQVTQNPRYLITVTGKKLTVTCSQNMNHEYMSWYRQDPGLGLRQIYYSMNVEVTDKGDVPEGYKVSRKEKRNFPLILESPSPNQTSLYFCASSLSPEGKKLFFGSGTQLSVL.

The chain joins TRBV5-6 to TRBJ2-7; 9 nucleotides line up with TRBD1. This CDR3 region has 14 residues. V dropped 4 bases and J dropped 2; count of bases not matched to a gene: 4. CDR1 and CDR2 from the germline V gene are SGHDT and YYEEEE. The CDR3 here is CASSPGQGAYEQYF. In nucleotides, the CDR3 is TGTGCCAGCAGCCCGGGACAGGGCGCCTACGAGCAGTACTTC.

The genes are TRBV11-2 and TRBJ2-5, with a tentative D call TRBD2 (7 bases). The germline V gene encodes CDR1 SGHAT and CDR2 FQNNGV. CDR3 length: 16 residues. V was trimmed by 3 bases and J by 1 base, leaving 15 bases between them. The CDR3 sequence: CASSLSPGGRQETQYF. Written as DNA, the CDR3 is TGTGCCAGCAGCTTGTCTCCGGGGGGCCGCCAAGAGACCCAGTACTTC.

The chain couples TRBV19 to TRBJ2-3; 9 bases map to TRBD2. Germline V lookup: CDR1 LNHDA, CDR2 SQIVND (reference sequence). The CDR3 contains 17 residues. V shed 3 bases, J shed 4 bases, and the junction held 11 bases outside the gene matches. As DNA, the CDR3 is TGTGCCAGTAGTATTCGAGGTAGCGGGGGACGGGCAGATACGCAGTATTTT. It codes for CASSIRGSGGRADTQYF. Supplemented by reference TRBV19 and TRBJ2-3, the full variable domain reads DGGITQSPKYLFRKEGQNVTLSCEQNLNHDAMYWYRQDPGQGLRLIYYSQIVNDFQKGDIAEGYSVSREKKESFPLTVTSAQKNPTAFYLCASSIRGSGGRADTQYFGPGTRLTVL.

This clone is a singleton in its sample. Other DNA sequences in this specimen translate into the identical CDR3. This sequence joins TRBV27 and TRBJ1-3; no clear D. CDR1 MNHEY and CDR2 SMNVEV come from the germline V gene (reference sequence). The CDR3 consists of 14 residues. V was pared by 6 bases and J by 0 bases, with 9 bases between. CDR3 DNA sequence: TGTGCCAGCAGCTTGACGGGCTCTGGAAACACCATATATTTT. Residues: CASSLTGSGNTIYF.

The table lists this clone with a few counts. V usage is TRBV7-8 and J usage is TRBJ1-5, with TRBD1 as a possible D gene (6 bases). The V end lost 7 bases, the J end lost 5 bases, and 12 bases lay between the germline ends. Germline lookup yields CDR1 SGHVS and CDR2 FQNEAQ. The CDR3 is 13 residues long. The CDR3 region is CASTSGADQPQHF. The CDR3 DNA sequence: TGTGCCAGCACCTCAGGGGCCGATCAGCCCCAGCATTTT.